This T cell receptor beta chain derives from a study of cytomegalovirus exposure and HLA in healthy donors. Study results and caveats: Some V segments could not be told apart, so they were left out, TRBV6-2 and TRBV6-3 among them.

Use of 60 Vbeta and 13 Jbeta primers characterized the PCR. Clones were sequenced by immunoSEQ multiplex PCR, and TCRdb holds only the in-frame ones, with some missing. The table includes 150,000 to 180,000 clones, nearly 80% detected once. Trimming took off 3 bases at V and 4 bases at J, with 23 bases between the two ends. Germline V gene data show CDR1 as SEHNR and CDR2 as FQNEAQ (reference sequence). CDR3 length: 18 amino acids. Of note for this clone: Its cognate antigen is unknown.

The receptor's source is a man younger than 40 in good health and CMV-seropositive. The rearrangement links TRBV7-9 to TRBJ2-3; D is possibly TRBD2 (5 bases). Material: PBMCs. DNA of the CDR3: TGTGCCAGCAGCTTGACATTGGGAGCGACCCAAAGGGCAGATACGCAGTATTTT. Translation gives CASSLTLGATQRADTQYF.